The 12 T cell receptor beta chains presented below share a single source sample, sequenced in a study of regulatory T cells in long-lasting Graves disease (dated by TCRdb to the early 2020s). In the paper's terms, the time point label means: newly diagnosed GD, antithyroid drugs for less than 3 months. For both TCR sequencing and RNA sequencing, RNA was extracted from PBMCs in TRIzol. To prepare the library, multiplex PCR was applied. Instrument on record: Illumina HiSeq 4000. CDR3 regions were amplified by Arm-PCR with iRepertoire HTBI primers to construct TCR beta libraries. TCRdb passed the public sequencing reads through fastp at Q25 and MiXCR, retaining productive beta sequences. Every distinct CDR3 protein forms one entry, paired with its most common genes and DNA. The sample yields hundreds of thousands of distinct CDR3 sequences; over 15% were counted once. Approximately 35% of the sample belongs to the ten largest clones.

The starting material was peripheral blood mononuclear cells (PBMCs), obtained at new diagnosis, from a patient treated with antithyroid drugs. These receptors came from a female donor with Graves disease.

This clonotype was recorded at least ten times. The chain joins TRBV27 to TRBJ1-5; 7 bases agree with TRBD1. J lost 2 bases, V lost 5 bases, and 9 bases had no gene match. The CDR3 has 16 amino acids. Germline CDR1 MNHEY, CDR2 SMNVEV (reference sequence). Here the CDR3 DNA reads TGTGCCAGCAGTCCCAGGACAGGTTACGGCAATCAGCCCCAGCATTTT. Protein sequence: CASSPRTGYGNQPQHF.

Points on this clonotype: A much bigger clone sits one base away, suggesting this may be a read error. CDR3: CASVLLAGGREQFF. The DNA for the CDR3 is TGTGCCAGCGTATTACTAGCGGGAGGGAGAGAGCAGTTCTTC. V is TRBV6-1 and J is TRBJ2-1; 13 nucleotides match TRBD2. The germline V gene encodes CDR1 MNHNS and CDR2 SASEGT. This CDR3 has 14 amino acids. Trimming cost V 8 bases and J 10 bases; bases outside gene matches: 8.

This clonotype was seen only a few times. This rearrangement joins TRBV28 to TRBJ1-6; D is possibly TRBD1 (5 bases). Trimming took off 4 bases at V and 0 bases at J, with 10 bases between the two ends. Germline V gene data show CDR1 as MDHEN and CDR2 as SYDVKM. This CDR3 spans 16 amino acids. The CDR3 DNA sequence: TGTGCCAGCAGTTACAGGAGCAGCTCCTATAATTCACCCCTCCACTTT. Protein sequence: CASSYRSSSYNSPLHF.

Many counts were recorded for this clonotype. The rearrangement links TRBV11-3 to TRBJ1-2; 7 bases are shared with TRBD1. Germline V gene sequence: CDR1 SGHNT, CDR2 YENEEA. This CDR3 comprises 16 residues. V lost 6 bases, J lost 7 bases, and 17 bases stayed unmatched. The CDR3 DNA reads TGTGCCAGCAGGATCGTCTATGGGTACGGGGACAGTGGCTACACCTTC. Translating gives CASRIVYGYGDSGYTF.

On this clonotype itself: This may come from a read error, since a much larger clone is one base off. The rearrangement joins TRBV6-1 to TRBJ1-2; 7 nucleotides match TRBD1. Germline V gives CDR1 MNHNS, CDR2 SASEGT. The J segment lost 7 bases and the V segment lost 10 bases, leaving 9 bases of the junction unmatched. The CDR3 length is 12 residues. The DNA for the CDR3 is TGTGCCACAAAGGACAGGTTGTGTGGCTACACCTTC. It encodes CATKDRLCGYTF.

On this clonotype: One end of the junction fails to match germline, which may point to a read error. This sequence joins TRBV18 and TRBJ2-5, with D perhaps matching TRBD1 or TRBD2 (5 bases each). The CDR3 is made up of 13 amino acids. Per germline, CDR1 KGHSH and CDR2 LQKENI. The CDR3 protein is CASPPRLGEIQYF. DNA of the CDR3: TGTGCCAGCCCACCTCGACTGGGGGAGATCCAGTACTTC. The full variable domain, in which reference TRBV18 and TRBJ2-5 provide the parts outside the CDR3, is NAGVMQNPRHLVRRRGQEARLRCSPMKGHSHVYWYRQLPEEGLKFMVYLQKENIIDESGMPKERFSAEFPKEGPSILRIQQVVRGDSAAYFCASPPRLGEIQYFGPGTRLLVL.

This clonotype was seen at least ten times. V and J are TRBV25-1 and TRBJ1-1; TRBD1 matches at 8 bases. Germline CDR1 MGHDK, CDR2 SYGVNS. The CDR3 extends over 16 amino acids. J was trimmed by 2 bases and V by 3 bases; bases with no gene match: 8. CDR3: CASSDLGTGPNTEAFF. The CDR3 DNA reads as TGTGCCAGCAGTGATCTTGGGACAGGACCCAACACTGAAGCTTTCTTT.

This chain connects TRBV24-1 to TRBJ1-5, with D perhaps matching TRBD1 (5 bases). The CDR3 is made up of 16 amino acids. Germline loops: CDR1 KGHDR, CDR2 SFDVKD. Deletions cut 3 bases from V and 4 bases from J, with 15 bases between. The CDR3 nucleotides read TGTGCCACCAGTGATCGGTCATGGGGACCGAATCAGCCCCAGCATTTT. Amino acid sequence: CATSDRSWGPNQPQHF.

This clonotype came up a few times. The rearrangement joins TRBV18 to TRBJ2-2, with 9 nucleotides matching TRBD2. Germline loops: CDR1 KGHSH, CDR2 LQKENI. The CDR3 spans 18 residues. After removal of 3 bases from V and 2 bases from J, the junction contained 10 bases not matched to a gene. This chain's CDR3 is CASSPRPLAGVNTGELFF. The DNA of the CDR3 is TGTGCCAGCTCACCGAGGCCTTTAGCGGGAGTAAACACCGGGGAGCTGTTTTTT.

This clonotype was observed a few times. The chain joins TRBV11-2 to TRBJ1-6; 7 bases map to TRBD1. The CDR3 has 16 residues. Germline lookup yields CDR1 SGHAT and CDR2 FQNNGV. The V and J ends lost 1 base and 10 bases, in that order; junction bases with no gene match: 10. DNA for the CDR3: TGTGCCAGCAGCTTAGGTGACAGGGCGGGGAGATCACCCCTCCACTTT. Encoded protein: CASSLGDRAGRSPLHF.

As concerns this clonotype: Given a much more abundant clone one base away, this may be a read error. The chain employs TRBV9 and TRBJ2-7; 7 bases align to TRBD2. The CDR3 spans 13 residues. CDR1 is SGDLS, CDR2 YYNGEE, per germline. This CDR3 reads CASSVSSGYGQYF. As DNA, the CDR3 is TGTGCCAGCAGCGTATCTAGCGGCTACGGGCAGTACTTC.

There are many counts of this clonotype. This sequence joins TRBV12-3 or TRBV12-4 and TRBJ2-3; D is undetermined. The CDR3 length is 12 residues. V was clipped by 4 bases and J by 6 bases, with 8 bases between them. CDR3 DNA sequence: TGTGCCAGCAGTTCCCACATGGATACGCAGTATTTT. Translated: CASSSHMDTQYF.